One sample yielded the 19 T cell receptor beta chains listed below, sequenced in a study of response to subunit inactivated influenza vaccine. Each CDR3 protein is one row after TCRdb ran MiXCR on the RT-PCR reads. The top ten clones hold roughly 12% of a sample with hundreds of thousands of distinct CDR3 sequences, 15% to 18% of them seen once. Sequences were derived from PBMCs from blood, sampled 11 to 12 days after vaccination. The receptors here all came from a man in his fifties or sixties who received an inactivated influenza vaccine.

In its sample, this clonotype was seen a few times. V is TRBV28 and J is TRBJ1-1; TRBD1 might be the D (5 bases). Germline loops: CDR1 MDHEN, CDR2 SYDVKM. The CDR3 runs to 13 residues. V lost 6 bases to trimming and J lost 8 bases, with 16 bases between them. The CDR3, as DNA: TGTGCCAGCAGGCAGCCAGGGAGAAAAGAAGCTTTCTTT. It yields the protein CASRQPGRKEAFF.

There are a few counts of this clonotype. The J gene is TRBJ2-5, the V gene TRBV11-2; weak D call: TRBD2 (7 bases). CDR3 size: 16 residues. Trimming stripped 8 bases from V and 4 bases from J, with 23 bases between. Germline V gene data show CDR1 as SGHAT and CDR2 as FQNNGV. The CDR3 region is CASSGVGGPRAETQYF. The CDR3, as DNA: TGTGCCAGCTCGGGGGTCGGGGGGCCACGGGCAGAGACCCAGTACTTC.

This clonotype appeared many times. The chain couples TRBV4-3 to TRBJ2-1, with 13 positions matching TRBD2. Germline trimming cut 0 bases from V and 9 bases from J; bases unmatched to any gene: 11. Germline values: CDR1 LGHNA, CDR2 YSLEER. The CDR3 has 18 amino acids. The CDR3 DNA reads TGCGCCAGCAGCCAAGAAGTGGTAGGGACTAGCGGGAACGGTGAGCAGTTCTTC. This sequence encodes CASSQEVVGTSGNGEQFF.

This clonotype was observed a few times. CDR3 sequence reads: CASSRLGTSGRNGELFF. The DNA of the CDR3 is TGTGCCAGCAGCCGTCTTGGGACTAGCGGGAGAAACGGGGAGCTGTTTTTT. V is TRBV6-1 and J is TRBJ2-2; 14 bases line up with TRBD2. Trimming removed 6 bases from V and 7 bases from J; junction bases left unmatched: 10. This CDR3 has 17 residues. Germline assignment: CDR1 MNHNS and CDR2 SASEGT.

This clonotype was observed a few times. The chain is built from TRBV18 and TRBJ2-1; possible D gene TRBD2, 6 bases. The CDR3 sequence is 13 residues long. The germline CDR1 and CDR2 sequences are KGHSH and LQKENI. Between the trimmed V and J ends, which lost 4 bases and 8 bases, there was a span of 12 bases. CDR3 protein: CASSLGLSDEQFF. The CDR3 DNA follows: TGTGCCAGCTCACTCGGACTATCGGATGAGCAGTTCTTC.

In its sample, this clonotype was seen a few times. DNA of the CDR3: TGTGCCAGCAGTTTATGGGTGGACGGGGATTCACCCCTCCACTTT. This sequence encodes CASSLWVDGDSPLHF. The chain carries TRBV28 and TRBJ1-6; D unresolved. Germline CDR1 and CDR2: MDHEN and SYDVKM. This CDR3 contains 15 residues. Trimming shortened V by 0 bases and J by 8 bases, and 11 bases separated the two germline ends. Together with reference TRBV28 and TRBJ1-6, the CDR3 gives the full variable domain: DVKVTQSSRYLVKRTGEKVFLECVQDMDHENMFWYRQDPGLGLRLIYFSYDVKMKEKGDIPEGYSVSREKKERFSLILESASTNQTSMYLCASSLWVDGDSPLHFGNGTRLTVT.

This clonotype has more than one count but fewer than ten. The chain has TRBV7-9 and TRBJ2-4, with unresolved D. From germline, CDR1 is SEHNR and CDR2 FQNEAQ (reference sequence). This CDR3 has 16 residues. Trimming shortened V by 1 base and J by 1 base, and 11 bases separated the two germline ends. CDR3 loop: CASSLESNLAKNIQYF. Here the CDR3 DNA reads TGTGCCAGCAGCTTAGAGTCAAACTTGGCCAAAAACATTCAGTACTTC.

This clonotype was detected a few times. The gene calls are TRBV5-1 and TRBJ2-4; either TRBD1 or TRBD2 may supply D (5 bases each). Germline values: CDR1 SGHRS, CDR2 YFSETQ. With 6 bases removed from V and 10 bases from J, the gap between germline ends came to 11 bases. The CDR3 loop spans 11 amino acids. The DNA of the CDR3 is TGCGCCAGCACCCTCGGGGCAATTCAGTACTTC. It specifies CASTLGAIQYF.

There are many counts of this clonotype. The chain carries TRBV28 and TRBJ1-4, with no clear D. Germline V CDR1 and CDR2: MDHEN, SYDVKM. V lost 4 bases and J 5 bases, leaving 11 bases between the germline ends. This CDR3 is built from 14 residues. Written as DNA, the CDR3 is TGTGCCAGCAGTTGGTGGGCCTCCAATGAAAAACTGTTTTTT. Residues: CASSWWASNEKLFF.

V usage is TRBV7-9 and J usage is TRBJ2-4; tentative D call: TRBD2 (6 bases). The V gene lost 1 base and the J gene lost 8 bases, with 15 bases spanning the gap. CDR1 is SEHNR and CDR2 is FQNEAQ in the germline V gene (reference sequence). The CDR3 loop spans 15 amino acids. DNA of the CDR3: TGTGCCAGCAGCTTAGGCGGGACTTCAATTGACATTCAGTACTTC. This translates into CASSLGGTSIDIQYF. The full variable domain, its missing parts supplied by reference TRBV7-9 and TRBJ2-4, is DTGVSQNPRHKITKRGQNVTFRCDPISEHNRLYWYRQTLGQGPEFLTYFQNEAQLEKSRLLSDRFSAERPKGSFSTLEIQRTEQGDSAMYLCASSLGGTSIDIQYFGAGTRLSVL.

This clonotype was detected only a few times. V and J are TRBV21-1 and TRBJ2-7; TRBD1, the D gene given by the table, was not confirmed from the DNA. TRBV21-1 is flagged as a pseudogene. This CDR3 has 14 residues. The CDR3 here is CASSKEGVFYEQYF. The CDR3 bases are TGTGCCAGCAGCAAGGAAGGGGTTTTCTACGAGCAGTACTTC.

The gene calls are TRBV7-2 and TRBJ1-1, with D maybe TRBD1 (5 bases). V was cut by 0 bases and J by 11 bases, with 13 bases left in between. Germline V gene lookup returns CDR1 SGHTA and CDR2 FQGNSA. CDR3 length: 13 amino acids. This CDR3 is CASSLASGARAFF. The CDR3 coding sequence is TGTGCCAGCAGCTTAGCCAGCGGGGCCCGGGCTTTCTTT.

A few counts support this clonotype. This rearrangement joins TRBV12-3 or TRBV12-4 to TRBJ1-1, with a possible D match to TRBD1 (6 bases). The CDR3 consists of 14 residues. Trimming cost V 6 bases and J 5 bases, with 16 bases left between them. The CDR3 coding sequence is TGTGCCAGCAGCCTAACAGGGTATTGGACTGAAGCTTTCTTT. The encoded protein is CASSLTGYWTEAFF.

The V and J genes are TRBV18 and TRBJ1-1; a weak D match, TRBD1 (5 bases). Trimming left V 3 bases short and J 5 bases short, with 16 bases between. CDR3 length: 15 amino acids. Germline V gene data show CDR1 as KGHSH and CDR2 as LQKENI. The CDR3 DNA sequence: TGTGCCAGCTCACCCTCGACAGAGAGGAGGACTGAAGCTTTCTTT. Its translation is CASSPSTERRTEAFF.

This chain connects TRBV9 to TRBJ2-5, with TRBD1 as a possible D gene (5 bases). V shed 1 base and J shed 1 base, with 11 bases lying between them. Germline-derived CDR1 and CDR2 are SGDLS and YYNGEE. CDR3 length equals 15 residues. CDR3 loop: CASSVSSGSQETQYF. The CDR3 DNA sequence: TGTGCCAGCAGCGTATCCTCAGGGTCCCAAGAGACCCAGTACTTC. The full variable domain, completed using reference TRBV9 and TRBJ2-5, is DSGVTQTPKHLITATGQRVTLRCSPRSGDLSVYWYQQSLDQGLQFLIQYYNGEERAKGNILERFSAQQFPDLHSELNLSSLELGDSALYFCASSVSSGSQETQYFGPGTRLLVL.

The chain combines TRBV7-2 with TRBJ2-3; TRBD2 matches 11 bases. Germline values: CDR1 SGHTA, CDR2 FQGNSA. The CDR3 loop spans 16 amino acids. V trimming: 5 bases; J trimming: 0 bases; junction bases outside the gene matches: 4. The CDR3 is CASSKTSGGSTDTQYF. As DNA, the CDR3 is TGTGCCAGCAGCAAAACTAGCGGGGGAAGCACAGATACGCAGTATTTT.

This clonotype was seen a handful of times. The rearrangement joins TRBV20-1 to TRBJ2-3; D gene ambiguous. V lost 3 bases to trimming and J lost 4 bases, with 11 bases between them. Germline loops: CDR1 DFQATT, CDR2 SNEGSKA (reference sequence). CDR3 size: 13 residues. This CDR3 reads CSARNTKADTQYF. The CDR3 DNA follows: TGCAGTGCTAGGAATACAAAGGCAGATACGCAGTATTTT.

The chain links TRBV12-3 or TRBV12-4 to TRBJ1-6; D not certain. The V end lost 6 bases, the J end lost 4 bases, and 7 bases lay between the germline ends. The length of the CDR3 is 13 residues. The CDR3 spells CASRVEYNSPLHF. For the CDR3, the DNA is TGTGCCAGCAGGGTTGAATATAATTCACCCCTCCACTTT.

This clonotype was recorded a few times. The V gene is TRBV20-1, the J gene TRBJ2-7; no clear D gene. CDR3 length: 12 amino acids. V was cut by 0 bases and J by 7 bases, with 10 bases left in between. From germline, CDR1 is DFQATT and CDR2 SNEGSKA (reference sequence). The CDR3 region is CSARDGVREQYF. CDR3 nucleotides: TGCAGTGCTAGAGATGGGGTCAGGGAGCAGTACTTC.